This record covers a single TCR beta chain. Per the original data handling: It was from reference gene primer amplification that nucleated cell counts were estimated. Profiling relied on immunoSEQ multiplex PCR, and the TCRdb table lists in-frame clones only, not all of them. The V and J calls and clone size are taken from that table; D and trimming were inferred from the DNA. The table shows around 140,000 clones, with 65% to 85% occurring only once. This entry belongs to a study of blood T cell repertoires in COVID-19. Study overall: Samples came from the United States, Italy and Spain, spanning acute and convalescent COVID-19.

This CDR3 has 14 amino acids. CDR1 is SQVTM and CDR2 is ANQGSEA in the germline V gene. V gave up 6 bases and J gave up 3 bases; unmatched junction bases: 8. The chain recombines TRBV29-1 with TRBJ2-1; 7 bases line up with TRBD2. This sequence was found in a man aged 25-45 years with COVID-19, enrolled during active disease. Sequenced input: peripheral blood. CDR3 DNA: TGCAGCGTCAAGCGGGATCTCGGCTACAATGAGCAGTTCTTC. It specifies CSVKRDLGYNEQFF.